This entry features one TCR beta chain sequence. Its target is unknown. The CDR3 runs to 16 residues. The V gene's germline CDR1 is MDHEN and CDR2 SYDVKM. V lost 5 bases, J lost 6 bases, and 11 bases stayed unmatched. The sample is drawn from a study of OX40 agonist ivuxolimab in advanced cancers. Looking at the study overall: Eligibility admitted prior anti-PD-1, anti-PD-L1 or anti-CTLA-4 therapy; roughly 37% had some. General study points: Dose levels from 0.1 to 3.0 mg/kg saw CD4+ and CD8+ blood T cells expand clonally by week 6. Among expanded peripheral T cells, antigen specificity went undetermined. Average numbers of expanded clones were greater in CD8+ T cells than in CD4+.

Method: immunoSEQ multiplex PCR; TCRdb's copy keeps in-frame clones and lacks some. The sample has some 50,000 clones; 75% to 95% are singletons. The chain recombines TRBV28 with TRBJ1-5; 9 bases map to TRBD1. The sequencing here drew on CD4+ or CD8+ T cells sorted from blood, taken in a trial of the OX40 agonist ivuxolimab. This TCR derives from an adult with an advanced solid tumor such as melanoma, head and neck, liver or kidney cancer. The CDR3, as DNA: TGTGCCAGCAGTCCCCGGGGACAGGGTCCAATTCAGCCCCAGCATTTT. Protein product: CASSPRGQGPIQPQHF.